The clone carrying this T cell receptor (beta chain) came up a few times. The antigen is unknown. TCRdb used MiXCR to reprocess the reads, holding one entry per CDR3 protein. The sample carries 200,000 or so distinct CDR3 sequences, 38% recorded once. The CDR3 length is 15 residues. Germline V CDR1 and CDR2: SGHRS, YFSETQ. V gave up 3 bases and J gave up 8 bases; unmatched junction bases: 10. The entry originates in a study of T cell repertoires in cytomegalovirus infection. At the level of the study: It was the public TCR beta signatures that indicated both CMV infection and matching HLA type.

Study results and caveats: HLA-C-restricted CMV clonotypes gave the most frequent clonotype in two of eight donors.

The material sequenced was CD8+ T cells from cultured PBMCs, taken from culture after CMV antigen stimulation. The TCR originated in a human donor in good health (CMV status not recorded). Some clones in this sample may be carry-over from other donors' samples. This rearrangement joins TRBV5-1 to TRBJ1-1; 10 nucleotides align to TRBD1. The CDR3 bases are TGCGCCAGCAGCTCATCGAGACAGGGGGCTCCGGAAGCTTTCTTT. It specifies CASSSSRQGAPEAFF.